The rows below give T cell receptor beta chains drawn from one sample of a study of blood T cell repertoires in COVID-19. TCRdb's table, derived via immunoSEQ multiplex PCR, lists solely in-frame clones and lacks some. Of about 280,000 clones in the sample, around 90% were seen once. The sample was peripheral blood. The receptors here all came from a man between 18 and 29 years old with active or convalescent COVID-19. Both conserved end residues are part of each CDR3. A D gene is named only where the DNA matches it firmly. Clone sizes are given selectively: once, few, many, or a class where the clone is expanded.

>TRBV5-1|NA|15|TRBJ2-2|NA
TGCGCCAGCAGCTTGGCGACAGCAGTGGCCGGGGAGCTGTTTTTT
CASSLATAVAGELFF
>TRBV27|NA|14|TRBJ2-2|NA
TGTGCCAGCAGTTTAGCTAGAAACACCGGGGAGCTGTTTTTT
CASSLARNTGELFF
>TRBV7-8|once|18|TRBJ1-4|TRBD1
TGTGCCAGCAGCCCCCGGGGGGACAGGGAAGAGTTGAATGAAAAACTGTTTTTT
CASSPRGDREELNEKLFF
>TRBV29-1|NA|13|TRBJ1-2|TRBD1
TGCAGCTTGGACAGGGGACTCGGCTATGGCTACACCTTC
CSLDRGLGYGYTF
>TRBV6-5|NA|16|TRBJ2-5|TRBD2
TGTGCCAGCAGTTACCATGCGGGGGGGTATTTGGAGACCCAGTACTTC
CASSYHAGGYLETQYF
>TRBV19|NA|15|TRBJ2-3|NA
TGTGCCAGTAGTATCAGACAGACCAGCACAGATACGCAGTATTTT
CASSIRQTSTDTQYF
>TRBV7-2|NA|16|TRBJ2-2|TRBD2
TGTGCCAGCAGCTTAGGTAGCGGGGGGGCCACCGGGGAGCTGTTTTTT
CASSLGSGGATGELFF
>TRBV12-3/TRBV12-4|NA|12|TRBJ1-1|NA
TGTGCCAGCAGATCGGTGAACACTGAAGCTTTCTTT
CASRSVNTEAFF
>TRBV6-5|NA|15|TRBJ1-1|TRBD1
TGTGCCAGCAGTTACGACCGGACAGGATTCGCTGAAGCTTTCTTT
CASSYDRTGFAEAFF
>TRBV27|once|16|TRBJ2-1|TRBD2
TGTGCCAGCAGTTTAGGGACTAGAGGTCTGGGCCATGAGCAGTTCTTC
CASSLGTRGLGHEQFF
>TRBV19|few|12|TRBJ1-1|NA
TGTGCCAGTAGTATCAGGGGCACTGAAGCTTTCTTT
CASSIRGTEAFF
>TRBV9|NA|19|TRBJ1-4|NA
TGTGCCAGCAGCGTAGGGGTTGGGGGCACCCCTCGGGGTAATGAAAAACTGTTTTTT
CASSVGVGGTPRGNEKLFF
>TRBV6-5|NA|14|TRBJ1-1|TRBD1
TGTGCCAGCACCGGACAGGGCATGAACACTGAAGCTTTCTTT
CASTGQGMNTEAFF
>TRBV5-5|NA|16|TRBJ1-6|TRBD1
TGTGCCAGCAGTCAGCTGCCCGGGACAGGAGATTCACCCCTCCACTTT
CASSQLPGTGDSPLHF
>TRBV5-1|NA|14|TRBJ2-4|NA
TGCGCCAGCAGCATGGACGTGTGGGCAAACATTCAGTACTTC
CASSMDVWANIQYF
>TRBV11-2|NA|15|TRBJ2-2|NA
TGTGCCAGCAGCTACACTAGGAGTGACACCGGGGAGCTGTTTTTT
CASSYTRSDTGELFF
>TRBV9|NA|15|TRBJ2-1|TRBD2
TGTGCCAGCAGCGCGACGGGGGGGTCGTTGAATGAGCAGTTCTTC
CASSATGGSLNEQFF
>TRBV19|NA|13|TRBJ1-4|NA
TGTGCCAGTAGCGAGGAAGGGGGTGAAAAACTGTTTTTT
CASSEEGGEKLFF
>TRBV7-8|NA|15|TRBJ1-1|NA
TGTGCCAGCAGCTTACCAGGGGTTTCGAACACTGAAGCTTTCTTT
CASSLPGVSNTEAFF
>TRBV13|NA|13|TRBJ2-1|NA
TGTGCCAGCAGCTTAGTTGGGGCACATGAGCAGTTCTTC
CASSLVGAHEQFF
>TRBV29-1|NA|14|TRBJ2-6|NA
TGCAGCGTTTACGAGGGGGCTGGGGCCAACGTCCTGACTTTC
CSVYEGAGANVLTF
>TRBV19|NA|13|TRBJ1-1|NA
TGTGCCAGTAGTCCCGGGGGCGGGGGAGAAGCTTTCTTT
CASSPGGGGEAFF
>TRBV7-8|NA|13|TRBJ1-2|NA
TGTGCCAGCAGCCCCACAGGGTCGGAAGGCTACACCTTC
CASSPTGSEGYTF
>TRBV6-5|NA|14|TRBJ1-5|NA
TGTGCCAGCAGGTTAGGAGCGGGCAATCAGCCCCAGCATTTT
CASRLGAGNQPQHF
>TRBV6-2/TRBV6-3|NA|12|TRBJ2-7|TRBD1
TGTGCCAGCAGTCGGACAGGGTTCGAGCAGTACTTC
CASSRTGFEQYF
>TRBV3-1/TRBV3-2|NA|16|TRBJ2-7|NA
TGTGCCAGCAGCCCTCTCGGAGGACTGTCCCGGGGGGAGCAGTACTTC
CASSPLGGLSRGEQYF
>TRBV7-2|NA|15|TRBJ1-2|NA
TGTGCCAGCAGCTTAACAGGCTTAACCGGCGACGGCTACACCTTC
CASSLTGLTGDGYTF
>TRBV28|NA|16|TRBJ2-1|NA
TGTGCCAGCAGTTTAAGAGGGATCAGCTCCTACAATGAGCAGTTCTTC
CASSLRGISSYNEQFF
>TRBV20-1|NA|15|TRBJ2-7|TRBD1
TGCAGTGCTGGTGGATTGGGACAGGGGGCGTACGAGCAGTACTTC
CSAGGLGQGAYEQYF
>TRBV5-1|once|15|TRBJ2-3|NA
TGCGCCAGCAGCCCAGGGGACCCTAGCACAGATACGCAGTATTTT
CASSPGDPSTDTQYF
>TRBV5-4|NA|14|TRBJ1-2|NA
TGTGCCAGCAGCTTCGAAAGCATCGAATATGGCTACACCTTC
CASSFESIEYGYTF
>TRBV9|NA|15|TRBJ2-3|TRBD2
TGTGCCAGCAGCGTGAGAGCGGGGGGGCTAAATACGCAGTATTTT
CASSVRAGGLNTQYF
>TRBV7-2|NA|16|TRBJ2-7|TRBD1
TGTGCCAGCAGCTCTGTTACCGGGACAGCCTCCCGCGAGCAGTACTTC
CASSSVTGTASREQYF
>TRBV4-2|NA|16|TRBJ2-3|TRBD2
TGTGCCACCGCAGGGCTAGCGGGGGGGCGGACAGATACGCAGTATTTT
CATAGLAGGRTDTQYF
>TRBV3-1/TRBV3-2|NA|15|TRBJ1-2|TRBD1
TGTGCCAGCAGCCAAGATGGGGGACAGGGGAGCGGCTACACCTTC
CASSQDGGQGSGYTF
>TRBV5-6|NA|14|TRBJ2-7|NA
TGTGCCAGCAGCTTGTCAGGGGTAGGGCAAGAGCAGTACTTC
CASSLSGVGQEQYF
>TRBV24-1|few|13|TRBJ2-3|NA
TGTGCCACCAGTGCCCTGGGGAGAGATACGCAGTATTTT
CATSALGRDTQYF
>TRBV12-3/TRBV12-4|NA|13|TRBJ1-5|NA
TGTGCCAGCAGTTTCGACAGAAATCAGCCCCAGCATTTT
CASSFDRNQPQHF
>TRBV3-1/TRBV3-2|NA|16|TRBJ1-2|TRBD1
TGTGCCAGCAGCTCCTGGACAGGAAACCCTAACTATGGCTACACCTTC
CASSSWTGNPNYGYTF
>TRBV5-1|once|14|TRBJ2-1|NA
TGCGCCAGCAGCTTCATTCAGGGCTACAATGAGCAGTTCTTC
CASSFIQGYNEQFF
>TRBV3-1/TRBV3-2|NA|18|TRBJ2-7|TRBD1
TGTGCCAGCAGCCAAACAAAATCCGGGACAGGGGGCGCCTACGAGCAGTACTTC
CASSQTKSGTGGAYEQYF
>TRBV27|NA|11|TRBJ1-1|NA
TGTGCCAGCAGAACCGGGATTGAAGCTTTCTTT
CASRTGIEAFF
>TRBV15|NA|15|TRBJ2-5|TRBD1
TGTGCCACCAGCAGGGGACAGGGGTTGGTAGAGACCCAGTACTTC
CATSRGQGLVETQYF
>TRBV7-2|NA|13|TRBJ2-1|NA
TGTGCCAGCAGCGGAACTAGCCACAATGAGCAGTTCTTC
CASSGTSHNEQFF
>TRBV6-5|NA|15|TRBJ2-5|TRBD2
TGTGCCAGCACCCTGATAAGCGGGGTCCAAGAGACCCAGTACTTC
CASTLISGVQETQYF
>TRBV25-1|NA|14|TRBJ1-4|TRBD1
TGTGCCAGCAGTGAATCAGGACAGGGCGAAAAACTGTTTTTT
CASSESGQGEKLFF
>TRBV6-5|NA|15|TRBJ1-5|NA
TGTGCCAGCAGTAGGAGACAGGATAGCAATCAGCCCCAGCATTTT
CASSRRQDSNQPQHF
>TRBV3-1/TRBV3-2|NA|16|TRBJ2-2|TRBD1
TGTGCCAGCAGCCAAGCATGGACAGGGGGCCCCGGGGAGCTGTTTTTT
CASSQAWTGGPGELFF
>TRBV6-5|NA|15|TRBJ1-6|NA
TGTGCCAGCAGCTCCACAGGGTCGGGTGGTTCACCCCTCCACTTT
CASSSTGSGGSPLHF
>TRBV19|NA|15|TRBJ2-1|TRBD2
TGTGCCAGTAGCACGGGCGGGGGGGCTGGAAATGAGCAGTTCTTC
CASSTGGGAGNEQFF
>TRBV18|NA|12|TRBJ1-1|NA
TGTGCCAGCTCACCCACGGGCACTGAAGCTTTCTTT
CASSPTGTEAFF